This TCR beta chain was recovered during a study of OX40 agonist ivuxolimab in advanced cancers. The repertoire was sequenced with immunoSEQ multiplex PCR; TCRdb's copy has only in-frame clones and lacks some. Here the sample spans 100,000 to 130,000 clones, about 91% being singletons. With 0 bases clipped from V and 4 bases from J, the junction kept 8 bases outside the gene matches. CDR3 length equals 17 residues. In germline, CDR1 is SGDLS, CDR2 YYNGEE. Drawing of blood for sampling happened at baseline, at cycle 4 day 1, and at cycle 7 day 1. The TCR was taken from an adult with an advanced solid tumor such as melanoma, head and neck, liver or kidney cancer. Sample: CD4+ or CD8+ T cells sorted from blood, taken in a trial of the OX40 agonist ivuxolimab. This rearrangement joins TRBV9 to TRBJ2-2; 8 bases are shared with TRBD2. The CDR3: CASSVVDGRATTGELFF. The DNA for the CDR3 is TGTGCCAGCAGCGTAGTGGACGGGAGGGCCACCACCGGGGAGCTGTTTTTT.